This T cell receptor beta chain was identified during a study of cytomegalovirus exposure and HLA in healthy donors. Details on this clone: The antigen remains unidentified.

Regarding the study as a whole: A few V segments could not be told apart, such as TRBV6-2 and TRBV6-3, and were left out. There were some public TCRs occurring in many donors, but most TCR sequences were rare. The authors listed 150 to 200 TCR beta chains as cytomegalovirus-associated. Follow-up analysis later connected one missense variant in DCLRE1C with trimming of TCR beta V- and J-genes.

Both 60 Vbeta primers and 13 Jbeta primers went into the PCR. Sequencing was performed with immunoSEQ multiplex PCR; in TCRdb, only in-frame clones are kept and a portion is missing. The sample includes roughly 96,000 clones, approximately 74% of them seen just once. CDR1 is MNHEY and CDR2 is SVGAGI in the germline V gene. V lost 4 bases to trimming and J lost 3 bases, with 6 bases between them. The CDR3 has 12 residues. Specimen: PBMCs. V gene TRBV6-5 combines with J gene TRBJ1-2; D gene uncertain. The sequence derives from a female donor in good health and CMV-seropositive. This chain's CDR3 is CASSSAYYGYTF. The CDR3 DNA sequence: TGTGCCAGCAGTTCCGCGTACTATGGCTACACCTTC.